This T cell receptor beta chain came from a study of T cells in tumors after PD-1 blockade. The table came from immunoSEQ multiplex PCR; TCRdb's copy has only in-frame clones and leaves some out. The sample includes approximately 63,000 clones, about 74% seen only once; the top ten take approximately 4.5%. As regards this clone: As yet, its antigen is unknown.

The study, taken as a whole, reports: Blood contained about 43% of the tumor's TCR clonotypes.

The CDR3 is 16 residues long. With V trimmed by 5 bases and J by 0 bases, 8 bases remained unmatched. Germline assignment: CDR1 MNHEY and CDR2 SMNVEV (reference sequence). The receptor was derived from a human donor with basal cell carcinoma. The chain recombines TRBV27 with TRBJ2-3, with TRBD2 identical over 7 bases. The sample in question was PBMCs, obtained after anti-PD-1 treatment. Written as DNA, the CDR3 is TGTGCCAGCAGTATCGGCTCTAGCGGTAGCACAGATACGCAGTATTTT. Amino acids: CASSIGSSGSTDTQYF.